Listed below are T cell receptor beta chains from one sample, sequenced in a study of blood T cell repertoires in COVID-19. Clones were sequenced by immunoSEQ multiplex PCR, and TCRdb holds only the in-frame ones, with some missing. The sample shows roughly 260,000 clones, approximately 83% of them seen only once. Sequencing input: PBMCs or T cells enriched from blood (not recorded which). The receptors come from a woman aged 45-65 years who had recovered from COVID-19. The CDR3 runs from the conserved cysteine through the conserved F or W. D genes are given only for firm matches. A clone size is listed for some rows: how often the clone was seen (once, few, many), or a class if it is expanded.

D | J | size | V | DNA | CDR3
TRBD2 | TRBJ2-4 | . | TRBV5-8 | TGTGCCAGCAGCCCTACCTGGGGCGGCGCAGCGGGGGTTGCCAAAAACATTCAGTACTTC | CASSPTWGGAAGVAKNIQYF
. | TRBJ1-2 | . | TRBV18 | TGTGCCAGCTCACCCCAACAGGATGGCTACACCTTC | CASSPQQDGYTF
TRBD2 | TRBJ2-1 | . | TRBV6-6 | TGTGCCAGCACCCCAGCGGGATCCCCACGTAGGAATGAGCAGTTCTTC | CASTPAGSPRRNEQFF
TRBD1 | TRBJ1-2 | . | TRBV10-3 | TGTGCCATCAGTGGGAACAGGGGGCAGGACTATGGCTACACCTTC | CAISGNRGQDYGYTF
. | TRBJ1-2 | . | TRBV28 | TGTGCCAGCAGCTCTCCGGAGAGCCGCTTAACTAACTATGGCTACACCTTC | CASSSPESRLTNYGYTF
. | TRBJ1-4 | once | TRBV28 | TGTGCCAGCAGTCGCCGGAGCCCCTCGGGGGAAAAACTGTTTTTT | CASSRRSPSGEKLFF
. | TRBJ2-5 | . | TRBV2 | TGTGCCAGCAGTGATGGAAGGCGGGCTAGGGTTCAAGAGACCCAGTACTTC | CASSDGRRARVQETQYF
. | TRBJ1-5 | . | TRBV2 | TGTGCCAGCAGTGAGGGGGGTGGTGGCAATCAGCCCCAGCATTTT | CASSEGGGGNQPQHF
TRBD1 | TRBJ2-7 | . | TRBV7-9 | TGTGCCAGCAGCTTGGGACAGGGGGTGCTCTGGGAGCAGTACTTC | CASSLGQGVLWEQYF
. | TRBJ2-7 | . | TRBV19 | TGTGCCAGTAGTCCCTACCCTATGGGAGGTTACGAGCAGTACTTC | CASSPYPMGGYEQYF
TRBD1 | TRBJ2-3 | . | TRBV10-2 | TGCGCCAGTCGCCTCTCCGCCGGGACAGGGGACTCAGATACGCAGTATTTT | CASRLSAGTGDSDTQYF
. | TRBJ1-5 | . | TRBV14 | TGTGCCAGCAGCCAAGATAACACCCTCGGGCAGCCCCAGCATTTT | CASSQDNTLGQPQHF
TRBD1 | TRBJ1-5 | . | TRBV2 | TGTGCCAGCAGTGAATTAGGGGGCTCGGGTAATCAGCCCCAGCATTTT | CASSELGGSGNQPQHF
. | TRBJ1-2 | . | TRBV9 | TGTGCCAGCAGCCCGCGGGGCCGCGAAGACTATGGCTACACCTTC | CASSPRGREDYGYTF
. | TRBJ2-1 | . | TRBV10-3 | TGTGCCATCACTGGCGGATCCTACAATGAGCAGTTCTTC | CAITGGSYNEQFF
. | TRBJ2-7 | . | TRBV6-5 | TGTGCCAGCGGAGGCGGGGCCTCGACCTACGAGCAGTACTTC | CASGGGASTYEQYF
TRBD1 | TRBJ1-1 | . | TRBV29-1 | TGCAGCGCTACAGGGGGCTCGAACACTGAAGCTTTCTTT | CSATGGSNTEAFF
TRBD2 | TRBJ2-1 | . | TRBV5-1 | TGCGCCAGCAACGTAGCGGGAGGGCCCTACAATGAGCAGTTCTTC | CASNVAGGPYNEQFF
. | TRBJ2-7 | . | TRBV10-3 | TGTGCCATCAGTGCCTTCTCCGAGCAGTACTTC | CAISAFSEQYF
TRBD1 | TRBJ1-5 | . | TRBV6-5 | TGTGCCAGCAGGGACAGGGGTCCTGTTCAGCCCCAGCATTTT | CASRDRGPVQPQHF
. | TRBJ2-3 | . | TRBV7-3 | TGTGCCAGCAGCTTAACGGGACTCAGGACAGATACGCAGTATTTT | CASSLTGLRTDTQYF
. | TRBJ2-5 | . | TRBV7-9 | TGTGCCAGCAGCTTATACCGGGACCAAGAGACCCAGTACTTC | CASSLYRDQETQYF
. | TRBJ1-5 | . | TRBV6-1 | TGTGCCAGCAGTGCGCAAGGGACGGCCAGGGGTCAGCCCCAGCATTTT | CASSAQGTARGQPQHF
. | TRBJ2-7 | . | TRBV6-5 | TGTGCCACCGCCTTTTTGGAGGGGGCCGAGCAGTACTTC | CATAFLEGAEQYF
. | TRBJ2-7 | . | TRBV6-5 | TGTGCCAGCAGTTATCGGGATCAATTCTACGAGCAGTACTTC | CASSYRDQFYEQYF
TRBD2 | TRBJ2-1 | once | TRBV6-1 | TGTGCCAGCAGTGAACTTCTAGCGGGAGGACACAATGAGCAGTTCTTC | CASSELLAGGHNEQFF
. | TRBJ1-2 | . | TRBV18 | TGTGCCAGCTCACCGGCCTCCCTGGAGGGCTACACCTTC | CASSPASLEGYTF
. | TRBJ2-3 | . | TRBV18 | TGTGCCAGCTCACCATCGAGGCATCCGGCAGATACGCAGTATTTT | CASSPSRHPADTQYF
. | TRBJ1-1 | . | TRBV11-3 | TGTGCCAGCAGCCGTTCAGGAATGAACACTGAAGCTTTCTTT | CASSRSGMNTEAFF
. | TRBJ2-2 | . | TRBV4-2 | TGTGCCAGCAGCCAACGGGATAGCGAGAACACCGGGGAGCTGTTTTTT | CASSQRDSENTGELFF
. | TRBJ1-3 | few | TRBV3-1/TRBV3-2 | TGTGCCAGCAGCCCACTTGGGGGCTTTGAAAACACCATATATTTT | CASSPLGGFENTIYF
TRBD1 | TRBJ1-5 | few | TRBV30 | TGTGCCTGGAGTGCCCCCGGGACAGGGGCCGGTCAGCCCCAGCATTTT | CAWSAPGTGAGQPQHF
. | TRBJ1-5 | . | TRBV28 | TGTGCCAGCAGTTTTCGGTATAGCAATCAGCCCCAGCATTTT | CASSFRYSNQPQHF
. | TRBJ2-7 | . | TRBV3-1/TRBV3-2 | TGTGCCAGCAGCACCTCACCAGGGCGCTCCTACGAGCAGTACTTC | CASSTSPGRSYEQYF
TRBD2 | TRBJ2-1 | once | TRBV7-2 | TGTGCCAGCAGCTTAGTCGGGGGGGGAGTTGCGAATGAGCAGTTCTTC | CASSLVGGGVANEQFF
TRBD2 | TRBJ2-1 | . | TRBV19 | TGTGCCAGTAGTCAATGGGGGGGTAATGAGCAGTTCTTC | CASSQWGGNEQFF
. | TRBJ2-4 | . | TRBV11-2 | TGTGCCAGCAGCCATGACACCAAAAACATTCAGTACTTC | CASSHDTKNIQYF
TRBD1 | TRBJ1-1 | . | TRBV28 | TGTGCCAGCAGTTCGAACATTCGACAGGGACGAAACACTGAAGCTTTCTTT | CASSSNIRQGRNTEAFF
. | TRBJ1-3 | . | TRBV5-1 | TGCGCCAGCAGCACGGGGACTGGCTCTGGAAACACCATATATTTT | CASSTGTGSGNTIYF